Shown below are 28 T cell receptor beta chains from a single sample sequenced in a study of blood T cell repertoires in COVID-19. Here immunoSEQ multiplex PCR was the method, and the copy in TCRdb shows in-frame clones only, minus some. This sample carries approximately 440,000 clones, around 91% of them seen once, and the ten largest clones take 0.6%. The sequencing sample was made of PBMCs or T cells enriched from blood (not recorded which). These receptors were obtained from a man between 18 and 29 years old who had recovered from COVID-19.

This clone was observed a single time. This rearrangement joins TRBV9 to TRBJ1-1; 7 positions match TRBD1. Trimming cost V 3 bases and J 5 bases; bases outside gene matches: 10. The CDR3 is 15 amino acids. CDR1 is SGDLS and CDR2 is YYNGEE in the germline V gene. The CDR3 DNA is TGTGCCAGCAGCGCCCCAGACAGGGAGTGGACTGAAGCTTTCTTT. Protein: CASSAPDREWTEAFF.

This rearrangement joins TRBV28 to TRBJ1-6, with D unclear. Germline V gives CDR1 MDHEN, CDR2 SYDVKM. CDR3 length equals 12 residues. Trimming left V 2 bases short and J 10 bases short, with 6 bases between. The CDR3 DNA follows: TGTGCCAGCAGTTTAGGAGGCTCACCCCTCCACTTT. The encoded protein is CASSLGGSPLHF. The full variable domain, with the rest looked up from reference TRBV28 and TRBJ1-6, is DVKVTQSSRYLVKRTGEKVFLECVQDMDHENMFWYRQDPGLGLRLIYFSYDVKMKEKGDIPEGYSVSREKKERFSLILESASTNQTSMYLCASSLGGSPLHFGNGTRLTVT.

The V gene is TRBV7-2, the J gene TRBJ1-3, with D uncertain. V shed 5 bases and J shed 2 bases, with 16 bases lying between them. The CDR3 is made up of 16 amino acids. In germline, CDR1 is SGHTA, CDR2 FQGNSA. The CDR3 DNA reads TGTGCCAGCAGCCTCCGAGGACGAGGGACTGGAAACACCATATATTTT. Translating gives CASSLRGRGTGNTIYF.

The J gene is TRBJ2-7, the V gene TRBV14, with 7 bases that match TRBD2. The V and J ends lost 1 base and 3 bases, in that order; junction bases with no gene match: 6. CDR1 SGHDN and CDR2 FVKESK come from the germline V gene. The CDR3 contains 15 residues. CDR3 coding DNA: TGTGCCAGCAGCCAAGGGGCCGGGAGGTTCTACGAGCAGTACTTC. The encoded protein is CASSQGAGRFYEQYF.

The rearrangement links TRBV3-1 (or the pseudogene TRBV3-2) to TRBJ2-5, with 7 bases fitting TRBD2. The CDR3 is made up of 15 amino acids. Germline CDR1 is LGHDT and CDR2 is YNNKEL (reference sequence). V dropped 3 bases and J dropped 0; count of bases not matched to a gene: 4. In DNA, the CDR3 is TGTGCCAGCAGCCACCTAGCGGTGAACCAAGAGACCCAGTACTTC. Residues: CASSHLAVNQETQYF.

The rearrangement uses TRBV4-1 and TRBJ1-6; D is perhaps TRBD1 (5 bases). The CDR3 sequence is 16 residues long. V shed 6 bases and J shed 3 bases, with 15 bases lying between them. Germline-derived CDR1 and CDR2 are MGHRA and YSYEKL. CDR3 bases: TGCGCCAGCAGGGGGCAGGCCCACGACTATAATTCACCCCTCCACTTT. It specifies CASRGQAHDYNSPLHF.

The V and J genes are TRBV19 and TRBJ1-5; no clear D. The germline V gene encodes CDR1 LNHDA and CDR2 SQIVND (reference sequence). The CDR3 covers 15 residues. Trimming removed 0 bases from V and 4 bases from J, with 10 bases in between. In nucleotides, the CDR3 is TGTGCCAGTAGTATAGATATTGCACGGAATCAGCCCCAGCATTTT. Residues: CASSIDIARNQPQHF.

This chain connects TRBV4-2 to TRBJ1-2, with 9 bases that match TRBD1. V shed 0 bases and J 5 bases; nucleotides not matched to a gene: 10. Germline CDR1 and CDR2: LGHNA and YNFKEQ. The CDR3 extends over 17 amino acids. DNA for the CDR3: TGTGCCAGCAGCCAAGAGGCCTTCGGGACAGGGACTTATGGCTACACCTTC. It translates to CASSQEAFGTGTYGYTF.

The chain links TRBV2 to TRBJ1-1; 7 positions match TRBD1. Germline trimming cut 3 bases from V and 5 bases from J; bases unmatched to any gene: 6. The CDR3 is 14 amino acids. Germline V gene data show CDR1 as SNHLY and CDR2 as FYNNEI. Written as DNA, the CDR3 is TGTGCCAGCAGTGAGTGGAGGGGGCTGACTGAAGCTTTCTTT. As protein: CASSEWRGLTEAFF.

Comments on this clone: The same CDR3 is also encoded by other DNA sequences in this sample. The rearrangement joins TRBV28 to TRBJ2-1, with D tentatively TRBD2 (6 bases). Germline V lookup: CDR1 MDHEN, CDR2 SYDVKM. V dropped 5 bases and J dropped 6 bases, with 14 bases sitting between them. The CDR3 runs to 14 residues. The CDR3 DNA reads as TGTGCCAGCAGTACCGGGACTTCTTTCAATGAGCAGTTCTTC. Amino acids: CASSTGTSFNEQFF.

V is TRBV10-1 and J is TRBJ2-1, with a tentative D call TRBD1 (6 bases). The CDR3 runs to 14 residues. The V gene lost 5 bases and the J gene lost 7 bases, with 15 bases spanning the gap. Germline CDR1 WNHNN, CDR2 SYGVQD (reference sequence). The CDR3 here is CASSPGQPRNEQFF. For the CDR3, the DNA is TGCGCCAGCAGTCCGGGACAACCTCGAAATGAGCAGTTCTTC.

The chain combines TRBV2 with TRBJ1-5; no firm D call. The CDR3 totals 14 residues. The germline gives CDR1 SNHLY, CDR2 FYNNEI. V was shortened by 6 bases and J by 6 bases, with 15 bases between the two germline ends. The CDR3 sequence: CASRADGSGQPQHF. CDR3 in DNA: TGTGCCAGCAGAGCGGACGGCTCTGGTCAGCCCCAGCATTTT. The variable domain in full, with the rest retrieved from reference TRBV2 and TRBJ1-5, is EPEVTQTPSHQVTQMGQEVILRCVPISNHLYFYWYRQILGQKVEFLVSFYNNEISEKSEIFDDQFSVERPDGSNFTLKIRSTKLEDSAMYFCASRADGSGQPQHFGDGTRLSIL.

V gene TRBV7-3 combines with J gene TRBJ1-1; 7 nucleotides agree with TRBD1. Germline assignment: CDR1 SGHTA and CDR2 FQGTGA. V gave up 6 bases and J gave up 1 base; unmatched junction bases: 5. The CDR3 has 14 residues. The CDR3 loop reads CASRVDRENTEAFF. The CDR3 coding sequence is TGTGCCAGCAGGGTCGACAGGGAGAACACTGAAGCTTTCTTT.

The gene calls are TRBV18 and TRBJ2-7; D unresolved. Germline V CDR1 and CDR2: KGHSH, LQKENI. CDR3 length: 13 amino acids. Trimming left V 5 bases short and J 0 bases short, with 8 bases between. CDR3 sequence: CASSTPPSYEQYF. The CDR3 DNA is TGTGCCAGCTCAACTCCCCCCTCCTACGAGCAGTACTTC. The variable domain in full, with the rest retrieved from reference TRBV18 and TRBJ2-7, is NAGVMQNPRHLVRRRGQEARLRCSPMKGHSHVYWYRQLPEEGLKFMVYLQKENIIDESGMPKERFSAEFPKEGPSILRIQQVVRGDSAAYFCASSTPPSYEQYFGPGTRLTVT.

CDR3 coding DNA: TGTGCCAGTAGTAGGACAGGCGACACCGGGGAGCTGTTTTTT. It is translated as CASSRTGDTGELFF. This chain connects TRBV19 to TRBJ2-2, with TRBD1 matching over 7 bases. Germline lookup yields CDR1 LNHDA and CDR2 SQIVND (reference sequence). The CDR3 totals 14 residues. After removal of 4 bases from V and 3 bases from J, the junction contained 2 bases not matched to a gene.

V usage is TRBV6-8 and J usage is TRBJ2-1; the D is unclear. There are 16 residues in the CDR3. The germline gives CDR1 MNHGY, CDR2 SAAAGT. The V end lost 8 bases, the J end lost 0 bases, and 17 bases lay between the germline ends. In DNA, the CDR3 is TGTGCCAGCTCCGAATCAGCGATGTGCTCCTACAATGAGCAGTTCTTC. Encoded protein: CASSESAMCSYNEQFF.

The chain is built from TRBV28 and TRBJ2-5; D uncertain. Germline V CDR1 and CDR2: MDHEN, SYDVKM. V was shortened by 5 bases and J by 0 bases, with 7 bases between the two germline ends. The CDR3 length is 13 residues. CDR3 region: CASSNFNQETQYF. CDR3 coding DNA: TGTGCCAGCAGTAACTTTAACCAAGAGACCCAGTACTTC.

The chain carries TRBV6-5 and TRBJ1-2, with 8 bases fitting TRBD1. This CDR3 has 12 amino acids. Germline CDR1 MNHEY, CDR2 SVGAGI. The V segment lost 7 bases and the J segment 8 bases; nucleotides outside the gene matches: 6. Here the CDR3 reads CASTSTGEGYTF. The CDR3, as DNA: TGTGCCAGCACCTCGACAGGGGAAGGCTACACCTTC.

The J gene is TRBJ2-1, the V gene TRBV12-5; D may be TRBD2 (5 bases). Germline loops: CDR1 LGHNT, CDR2 FRNRAP. The V end lost 5 bases, the J end lost 15 bases, and 14 bases lay between the germline ends. The CDR3 runs 11 residues. CDR3 bases: TGTGCTAGTGGTGTCGAGGGCCCGGGGTTCTTC. Protein sequence: CASGVEGPGFF.

The genes are TRBV7-8 and TRBJ2-7, with a possible D match to TRBD2 (6 bases). The V end lost 4 bases, the J end lost 0 bases, and 10 bases lay between the germline ends. CDR3 size: 14 residues. Germline V gene data show CDR1 as SGHVS and CDR2 as FQNEAQ. In nucleotides, the CDR3 is TGTGCCAGCAGCTCCAGGGACTTCTCCTACGAGCAGTACTTC. This codes for CASSSRDFSYEQYF.

V and J are TRBV27 and TRBJ1-1; 8 bases align to TRBD1. The V gene end was trimmed by 5 bases and the J gene end by 1 base; junction bases not matched to a gene: 9. The CDR3 totals 16 residues. Germline CDR1 and CDR2: MNHEY and SMNVEV (reference sequence). The CDR3 coding sequence is TGTGCCAGCAGTCCCTGGACAGGGACAGAGAACACTGAAGCTTTCTTT. Translating it yields CASSPWTGTENTEAFF.

The J gene is TRBJ2-5, the V gene TRBV7-6; 9 nucleotides match TRBD2. The DNA end lines up better with TRBJ2-7; the J call may be wrong. CDR3 size: 15 residues. Germline values: CDR1 SGHVS, CDR2 FNYEAQ. The CDR3 here is CASSLPLSGSYEQYF. DNA of the CDR3: TGTGCCAGCAGCTTACCCCTTAGCGGGAGCTACGAGCAGTACTTC.

The sample holds a few counts of this clone. This chain links TRBV6-2 or TRBV6-3 with TRBJ2-3, with D possibly TRBD1 on 6 matching bases. V was cut by 6 bases and J by 5 bases, with 15 bases left in between. This CDR3 contains 14 residues. Germline loops: CDR1 MNHEY, CDR2 SVGEGT. CDR3 DNA sequence: TGTGCCAGCAGCCGAGGGGGAGTAGTAGATACGCAGTATTTT. It codes for CASSRGGVVDTQYF.

The CDR3 DNA reads as TGCGCCAGCACCTACAGGGTTCAATCACCCCTCCACTTT. This codes for CASTYRVQSPLHF. This chain links TRBV10-1 with TRBJ1-6, with D maybe TRBD1 (6 bases). CDR3 size: 13 residues. V was shortened by 7 bases and J by 10 bases, with 14 bases between the two germline ends. Per the germline V gene, CDR1 is WNHNN and CDR2 is SYGVQD (reference sequence).

The chain recombines TRBV4-2 with TRBJ2-7, with D tentatively TRBD2 (5 bases). CDR1 and CDR2 from the germline V gene are LGHNA and YNFKEQ. V was shortened by 4 bases and J by 0 bases, with 13 bases between the two germline ends. This CDR3 contains 15 residues. The CDR3 nucleotides read TGTGCCAGCAGCCTCTTGTTGGGGAGCTCCTACGAGCAGTACTTC. It yields the protein CASSLLLGSSYEQYF.

The V gene is TRBV4-2, the J gene TRBJ2-1, with 14 bases identical to TRBD2. V lost 4 bases and J lost 3; bases outside the gene matches: 8. The germline gives CDR1 LGHNA, CDR2 YNFKEQ. The CDR3 length is 18 residues. The CDR3, as DNA: TGTGCCAGCAGCCGACCCGGGACTAGCGGGAGTGGCTACAATGAGCAGTTCTTC. As protein: CASSRPGTSGSGYNEQFF.

The chain is built from TRBV5-6 and TRBJ2-3; 8 positions match TRBD2. CDR3 length: 13 amino acids. The germline gives CDR1 SGHDT, CDR2 YYEEEE. The ends lost 3 bases at V and 8 bases at J; junction bases unmatched: 5. CDR3 bases: TGTGCCAGCAGCTCCGGGAGGGTGGTTACGCAGTATTTT. Protein sequence: CASSSGRVVTQYF.

For this clone: This sample also contains other DNA sequences that code for the same CDR3. The rearrangement uses TRBV19 and TRBJ1-2; 8 bases fit TRBD1. This CDR3 region has 11 residues. V was pared by 6 bases and J by 7 bases, with 1 base of the junction left unmatched. Germline values: CDR1 LNHDA, CDR2 SQIVND (reference sequence). The CDR3 region has the DNA TGTGCCAGTAGCGACAGGGGTGGCTACACCTTC. The encoded protein is CASSDRGGYTF.